Listed below are T cell receptor beta chains from one sample, sequenced in a study of blood T cells in healthy people across ages. TCRdb reprocessed the 5' RACE reads via MiXCR and lists one record per CDR3 protein. The sample yields over 1,500,000 distinct CDR3 sequences, around 42% seen once. The sample comprised blood. The receptors were sampled from a human donor in good health. The CDR3 runs from the conserved cysteine through the conserved F or W. A D gene is named only where the DNA matches it firmly. Size values are once, few and many counts, or a class for expanded clones, and some rows have none.

-	TRBJ1-4	15	TRBV10-3	few	TGTGCCATCAGTGAGTCAGCTGCAACTAATGAAAAACTGTTTTTT	CAISESAATNEKLFF
-	TRBJ1-2	16	TRBV10-3	few	TGTGCCATCAACCCAATGAGGACGGCAGAGGGCTATGGCTACACCTTC	CAINPMRTAEGYGYTF
-	TRBJ2-2	14	TRBV29-1	few	TGCAGCGTTGAAGGCTCGGCCGGAACCGGGGAGCTGTTTTTT	CSVEGSAGTGELFF
TRBD2	TRBJ2-1	16	TRBV4-2	-	TGTGCCAGCAGCCAAGAGTTGACTAGCGGATACAATGAGCAGTTCTTC	CASSQELTSGYNEQFF
-	TRBJ2-7	13	TRBV7-6	-	TGTGCCAGCAGCTTAGGAGGAACCCACGAGCAGTACTTC	CASSLGGTHEQYF
-	TRBJ1-2	15	TRBV3-1	-	TGTGCCAGCAGCCAATCGGTAGCTACGAACTATGGCTACACCTTC	CASSQSVATNYGYTF
-	TRBJ2-1	14	TRBV28	-	TGTGCCAGCAGTCCGCGCAGGGAGATAAATGAGCAGTTCTTC	CASSPRREINEQFF
TRBD2	TRBJ2-4	13	TRBV6-1	-	TGTGCCAACGTGGGAGCGGGGTTGAACATTCAGTACTTC	CANVGAGLNIQYF
-	TRBJ2-2	14	TRBV29-1	-	TGCAGCGCTATATCACCGACGGCCACCGGGGAGCTGTTTTTT	CSAISPTATGELFF
TRBD1	TRBJ2-5	13	TRBV5-6	-	TGTGCCAGCAGCTTCGGGACAGCCGAGACCCAGTACTTC	CASSFGTAETQYF
TRBD1	TRBJ2-5	15	TRBV12-3/TRBV12-4	-	TGTGCCAGCACCCACTGGGACAGGGCGAAAGAGACCCAGTACTTC	CASTHWDRAKETQYF
TRBD2	TRBJ2-3	14	TRBV6-4	-	TGTGCCAGCAGTGAGGGGACTAGCTCAGATACGCAGTATTTT	CASSEGTSSDTQYF
-	TRBJ2-1	14	TRBV29-1	-	TGCAGCGTTGAAGACCCGGGCCAATACAATGAGCAGTTCTTC	CSVEDPGQYNEQFF
TRBD2	TRBJ2-1	17	TRBV20-1	-	TGCAGTGCCCCCCGATCAGGTCTAGCGGGGGGTTACAATGAGCAGTTCTTC	CSAPRSGLAGGYNEQFF
TRBD1	TRBJ2-1	11	TRBV6-2/TRBV6-3	-	TGTACCAACTTTAGGGGGCGGGAGCAGTTCTTC	CTNFRGREQFF
TRBD2	TRBJ2-1	16	TRBV4-3	-	TGCGCCAGCAGCGCAGGGCTGGGCGCCGGGGGGAATGAGCAGTTCTTC	CASSAGLGAGGNEQFF
TRBD2	TRBJ2-5	15	TRBV12-3/TRBV12-4	-	TGTGCCAGCACCCCAGCCTCGGGACTAGCTAGAAACCTGTACTTC	CASTPASGLARNLYF
TRBD2	TRBJ2-5	16	TRBV7-2	-	TGTGCCAGCAGCTTCCGAACGAGCGGGGGGGAAAAGACCCAGTACTTC	CASSFRTSGGEKTQYF
-	TRBJ1-2	17	TRBV5-6	-	TGTGCCAGCAGCTGGGACGGGGCGGACGGAGCTAACTATGGCTACACCTTC	CASSWDGADGANYGYTF
-	TRBJ2-1	11	TRBV24-1	many	TGTGCCACCAGTGATCGTAATGAGCAGTTCTTC	CATSDRNEQFF
-	TRBJ1-4	14	TRBV5-5	-	TGTGCCAGCAGCTCGTCGTCCTTGAGGGAAAAACTGTTTTTT	CASSSSSLREKLFF
-	TRBJ2-3	14	TRBV7-2	few	TGTGCCAGCAGCTTAGAAGGTCTGAGGGATACGCAGTATTTT	CASSLEGLRDTQYF
TRBD1	TRBJ1-4	14	TRBV25-1	-	TGTGCCAGCAGTGAATACGGACAGGCTGAAAAACTGTTTTTT	CASSEYGQAEKLFF
TRBD1	TRBJ1-1	17	TRBV5-6	-	TGTGCCAGCAGCTGGGCCTACAGGGGAGATCTGAACACTGAAGCTTTCTTT	CASSWAYRGDLNTEAFF
-	TRBJ1-2	15	TRBV28	few	TGTGCCAGCAGTTATCCTCCTGGGGGCATCTATGGCTACACCTTC	CASSYPPGGIYGYTF
-	TRBJ1-5	15	TRBV7-9	-	TGTGCCAGCAGCCCCCGAGGTGGGGGGAAAGGGCCCCGGCATTTT	CASSPRGGGKGPRHF
-	TRBJ2-5	14	TRBV20-1	-	TGCAGTGCTAGAGATTCGTCCAGTACCGAGACCCAGTACTTC	CSARDSSSTETQYF
-	TRBJ2-3	15	TRBV29-1	-	TGCAGCGTCCCATCTAGTTGGGGGGCCCAAGATACGCAGTATTTT	CSVPSSWGAQDTQYF
-	TRBJ2-5	12	TRBV20-1	-	TGCAGTGCTAAACAGGGAACGGAGACCCAGTACTTC	CSAKQGTETQYF